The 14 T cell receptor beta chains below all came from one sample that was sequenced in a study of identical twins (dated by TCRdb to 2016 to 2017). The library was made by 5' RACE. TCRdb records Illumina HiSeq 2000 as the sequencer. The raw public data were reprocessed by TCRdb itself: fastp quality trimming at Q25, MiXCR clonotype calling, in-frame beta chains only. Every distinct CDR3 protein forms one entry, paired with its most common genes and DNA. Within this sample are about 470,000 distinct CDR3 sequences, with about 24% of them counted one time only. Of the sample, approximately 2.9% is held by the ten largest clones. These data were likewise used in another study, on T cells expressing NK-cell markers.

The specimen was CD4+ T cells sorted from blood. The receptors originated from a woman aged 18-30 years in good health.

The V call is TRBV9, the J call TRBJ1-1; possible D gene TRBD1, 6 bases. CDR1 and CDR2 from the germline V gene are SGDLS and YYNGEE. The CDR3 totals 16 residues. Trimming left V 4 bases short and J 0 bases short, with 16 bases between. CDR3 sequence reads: CASSQRQETMNTEAFF. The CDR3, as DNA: TGTGCCAGCAGCCAGAGACAGGAGACCATGAACACTGAAGCTTTCTTT.

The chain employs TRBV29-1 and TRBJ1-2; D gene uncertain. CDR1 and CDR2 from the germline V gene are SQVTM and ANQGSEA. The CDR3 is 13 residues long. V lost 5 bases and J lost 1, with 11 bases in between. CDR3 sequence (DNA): TGCAGCGTTCCCTACGGTAATAACTATGGCTACACCTTC. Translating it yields CSVPYGNNYGYTF.

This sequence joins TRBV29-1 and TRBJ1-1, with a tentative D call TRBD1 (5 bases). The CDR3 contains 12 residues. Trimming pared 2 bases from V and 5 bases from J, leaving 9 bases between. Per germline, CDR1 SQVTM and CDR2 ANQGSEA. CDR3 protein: CSVEPGLTEAFF. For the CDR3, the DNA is TGCAGCGTTGAACCGGGACTGACTGAAGCTTTCTTT. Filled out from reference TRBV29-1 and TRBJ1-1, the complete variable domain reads SAVISQKPSRDICQRGTSLTIQCQVDSQVTMMFWYRQQPGQSLTLIATANQGSEATYESGFVIDKFPISRPNLTFSTLTVSNMSPEDSSIYLCSVEPGLTEAFFGQGTRLTVV.

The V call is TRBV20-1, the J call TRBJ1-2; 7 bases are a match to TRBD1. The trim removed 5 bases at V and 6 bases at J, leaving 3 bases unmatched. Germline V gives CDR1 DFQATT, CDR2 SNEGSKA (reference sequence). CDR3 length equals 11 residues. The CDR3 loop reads CSAYQGDGYTF. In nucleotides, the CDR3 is TGCAGTGCTTACCAGGGGGATGGCTACACCTTC.

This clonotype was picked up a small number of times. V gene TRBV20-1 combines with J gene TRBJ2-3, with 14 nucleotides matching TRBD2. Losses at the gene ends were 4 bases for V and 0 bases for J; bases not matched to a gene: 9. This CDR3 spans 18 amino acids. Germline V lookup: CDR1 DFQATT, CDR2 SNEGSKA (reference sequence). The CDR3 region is CSANPGLAGGPSTDTQYF. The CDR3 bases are TGCAGTGCTAATCCCGGACTAGCGGGGGGCCCTAGCACAGATACGCAGTATTTT.

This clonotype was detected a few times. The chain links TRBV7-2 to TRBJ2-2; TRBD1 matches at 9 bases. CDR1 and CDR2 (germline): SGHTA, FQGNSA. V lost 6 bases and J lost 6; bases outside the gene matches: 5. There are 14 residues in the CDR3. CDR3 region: CASRLTGGPGELFF. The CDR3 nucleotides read TGTGCCAGCAGACTAACAGGGGGCCCCGGGGAGCTGTTTTTT. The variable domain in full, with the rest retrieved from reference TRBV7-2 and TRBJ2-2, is GAGVSQSPSNKVTEKGKDVELRCDPISGHTALYWYRQSLGQGLEFLIYFQGNSAPDKSGLPSDRFSAERTGGSVSTLTIQRTQQEDSAVYLCASRLTGGPGELFFGEGSRLTVL.

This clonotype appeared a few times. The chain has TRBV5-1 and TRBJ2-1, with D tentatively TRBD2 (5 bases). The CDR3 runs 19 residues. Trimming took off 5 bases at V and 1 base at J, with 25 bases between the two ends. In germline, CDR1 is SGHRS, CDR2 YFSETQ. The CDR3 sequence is CASSQLDAWTLRSYNEQFF. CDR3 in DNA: TGCGCCAGCAGTCAACTAGACGCTTGGACTTTAAGGTCCTACAATGAGCAGTTCTTC.

The CDR3 loop reads CASRQGLETQYF. The CDR3 nucleotides read TGTGCCAGCAGACAGGGGTTGGAGACCCAGTACTTC. V gene TRBV28 combines with J gene TRBJ2-5, with TRBD1 matching 7 bases. V was pared by 6 bases and J by 5 bases, with 3 bases of the junction left unmatched. From germline, CDR1 is MDHEN and CDR2 SYDVKM. The CDR3 has 12 amino acids.

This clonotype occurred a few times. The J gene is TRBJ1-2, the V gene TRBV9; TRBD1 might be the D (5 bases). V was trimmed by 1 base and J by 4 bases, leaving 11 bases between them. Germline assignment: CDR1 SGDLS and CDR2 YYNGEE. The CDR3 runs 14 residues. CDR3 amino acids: CASSVYRGLYGYTF. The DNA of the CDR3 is TGTGCCAGCAGCGTATATCGGGGCCTCTATGGCTACACCTTC.

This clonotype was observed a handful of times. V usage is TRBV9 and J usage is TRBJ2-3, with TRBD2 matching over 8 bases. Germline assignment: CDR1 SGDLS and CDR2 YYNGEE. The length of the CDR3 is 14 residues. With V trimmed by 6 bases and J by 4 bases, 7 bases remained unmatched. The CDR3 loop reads CASNWRGEADTQYF. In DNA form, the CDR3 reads TGTGCCAGCAATTGGCGGGGGGAAGCAGATACGCAGTATTTT.

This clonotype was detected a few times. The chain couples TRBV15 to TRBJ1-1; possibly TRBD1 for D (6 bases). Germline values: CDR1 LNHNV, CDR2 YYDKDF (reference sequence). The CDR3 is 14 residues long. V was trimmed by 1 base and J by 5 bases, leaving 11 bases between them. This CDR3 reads CATSRAGGGTEAFF. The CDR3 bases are TGTGCCACCAGCAGAGCCGGAGGGGGAACTGAAGCTTTCTTT.

The CDR3 region has the DNA TGTGCCAGCAGCCCGGACAGGGGAAGTATCCAGCCCCAGCATTTT. Amino acids: CASSPDRGSIQPQHF. This chain links TRBV27 with TRBJ1-5; 9 nucleotides align to TRBD1. From germline, CDR1 is MNHEY and CDR2 SMNVEV (reference sequence). Losses at the gene ends were 6 bases for V and 7 bases for J; bases not matched to a gene: 10. The CDR3 is 15 amino acids.

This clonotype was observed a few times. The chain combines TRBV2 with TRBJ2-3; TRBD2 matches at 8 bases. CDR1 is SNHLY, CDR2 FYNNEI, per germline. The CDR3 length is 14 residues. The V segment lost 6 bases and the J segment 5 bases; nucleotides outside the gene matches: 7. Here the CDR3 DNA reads TGTGCCAGCAGACTCGGGACTAGGGAAGATACGCAGTATTTT. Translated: CASRLGTREDTQYF.

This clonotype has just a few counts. Written as DNA, the CDR3 is TGTGCCAGCAGTAAATCTAACTACGAGCAGTACTTC. Translating it yields CASSKSNYEQYF. This rearrangement joins TRBV12-3 or TRBV12-4 to TRBJ2-7; no clear D. Trimming cost V 5 bases and J 3 bases, with 8 bases left between them. This CDR3 contains 12 residues.